This T cell receptor beta chain emerged from a study of T cells in Graves' hyperthyroidism and ophthalmopathy. Overall study context: Peripheral blood draws took place at initial diagnosis, ahead of any treatment.

This clonotype was recorded a few times. CDR1 LNHDA and CDR2 SQIVND come from the germline V gene (reference sequence). The CDR3 has 15 amino acids. V shed 4 bases and J shed 2 bases, with 15 bases lying between them. RNA transcripts provided the source from which TCR beta CDR3 regions were amplified. HTBI primers were the set used in a first-round RT-PCR of the TCR CDR3. TCRdb used MiXCR to reprocess the multiplex PCR reads, holding one entry per CDR3 protein. The table records around 620,000 distinct CDR3 sequences, approximately 14% of them present only once. Specimen: blood. V and J are TRBV19 and TRBJ2-7, with unresolved D. The TCR originated in a young woman with Graves' ophthalmopathy. CDR3 nucleotide sequence: TGTGCCAGTAGTACCCAGAAAACTACAGCCTACGAGCAGTACTTC. Its protein product is CASSTQKTTAYEQYF.